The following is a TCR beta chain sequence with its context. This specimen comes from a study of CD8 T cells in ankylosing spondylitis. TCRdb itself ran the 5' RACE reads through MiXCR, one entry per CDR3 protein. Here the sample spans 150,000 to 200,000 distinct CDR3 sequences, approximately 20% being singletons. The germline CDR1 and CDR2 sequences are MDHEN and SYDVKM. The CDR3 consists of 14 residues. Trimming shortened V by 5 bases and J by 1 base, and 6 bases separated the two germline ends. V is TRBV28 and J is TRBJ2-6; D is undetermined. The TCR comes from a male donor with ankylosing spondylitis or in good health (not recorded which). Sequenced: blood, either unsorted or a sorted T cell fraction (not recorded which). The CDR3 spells CASSRLSGANVLTF. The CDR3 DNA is TGTGCCAGCAGTAGGTTATCTGGGGCCAACGTCCTGACTTTC.